The 19 T cell receptor beta chains listed next were all sequenced from one sample in a study of T cells in Graves' hyperthyroidism and ophthalmopathy. What was amplified from RNA transcripts were TCR beta CDR3 regions. During a first-round RT-PCR of the TCR CDR3, the HTBI primer set was used. TCRdb used MiXCR to reprocess the multiplex PCR reads, holding one entry per CDR3 protein. This table has about 640,000 distinct CDR3 sequences, 40% to 55% appearing once. The specimen was peripheral blood or thyroid tissue (not recorded which). The source is an adult man with Graves' disease, either hyperthyroidism or ophthalmopathy (not recorded which).

In this sample, this clonotype turned up many times. The chain is built from TRBV20-1 and TRBJ1-4; 7 positions agree with TRBD1. CDR3 length equals 13 residues. V shed 3 bases, J shed 7 bases, and the junction held 5 bases outside the gene matches. Germline V gene sequence: CDR1 DFQATT, CDR2 SNEGSKA (reference sequence). CDR3 in amino acids: CSARTGRAEKLFF. The CDR3 region has the DNA TGCAGTGCTAGGACAGGGCGGGCTGAAAAACTGTTTTTT.

As regards this clonotype: One end of the junction does not line up with germline, which may come from a read error. The chain joins TRBV7-7 to TRBJ2-5; 8 bases fit TRBD2. Germline CDR1 reads SSHAT; CDR2 reads FNYEAQ (reference sequence). The CDR3 length is 17 residues. CDR3 nucleotides: TGTGCTAGCAGCTTAGACCTGGCGGGAGGCACCGGGGAGACCCAGTACTTC. It is translated as CASSLDLAGGTGETQYF.

In its sample, this clonotype was seen many times. This rearrangement joins TRBV29-1 to TRBJ1-1; 8 bases are a match to TRBD1. J lost 3 bases, V lost 4 bases, and 4 bases had no gene match. CDR1 and CDR2 from the germline V gene are SQVTM and ANQGSEA. The CDR3 sequence is 13 residues long. The CDR3 reads CSVGAGGYTEAFF. The CDR3 region has the DNA TGCAGCGTTGGGGCAGGGGGCTACACTGAAGCTTTCTTT.

This clonotype was found many times. V gene TRBV7-8 combines with J gene TRBJ2-7; possible D gene TRBD1, 5 bases. This CDR3 contains 13 residues. The germline V and J ends were trimmed by 4 bases and 4 bases, with 11 bases remaining between them. In germline, CDR1 is SGHVS, CDR2 FQNEAQ. The CDR3 region is CASSSPTGYEQYF. The CDR3 DNA sequence: TGTGCCAGCAGCTCGCCAACAGGTTACGAGCAGTACTTC.

In this sample, this clonotype turned up many times. The chain joins TRBV15 to TRBJ2-5; either TRBD1 or TRBD2 may supply D (5 bases each). V lost 0 bases to trimming and J lost 1 base, with 9 bases between them. The germline V gene encodes CDR1 LNHNV and CDR2 YYDKDF (reference sequence). There are 15 residues in the CDR3. DNA of the CDR3: TGTGCCACCAGCAGAGAAGCAGGGACCCAAGAGACCCAGTACTTC. Its protein product is CATSREAGTQETQYF.

The V and J genes are TRBV25-1 and TRBJ2-7; a possible D gene is TRBD1 (6 bases). The CDR3 is made up of 12 amino acids. V was pared by 8 bases and J by 5 bases, with 13 bases between. CDR1 MGHDK and CDR2 SYGVNS come from the germline V gene. CDR3 DNA sequence: TGTGCCAGCCGGACAGAGGGGGACGAGCAGTACTTC. This encodes CASRTEGDEQYF.

There are a few counts of this clonotype. This CDR3 reads CASSWRQGNSPLHF. CDR3 in DNA: TGTGCCAGCAGCTGGAGACAGGGTAATTCACCCCTCCACTTT. The genes are TRBV10-3 and TRBJ1-6, with 7 bases aligning to TRBD1. J was trimmed by 6 bases and V by 10 bases; bases with no gene match: 9. CDR1 is ENHRY, CDR2 SYGVKD, per germline. The CDR3 has 14 residues.

V and J are TRBV7-3 and TRBJ2-2, with 9 bases lining up with TRBD2. The CDR3 covers 15 residues. J gave up 6 bases and V 4 bases, and 6 bases lay outside the gene matches. Germline V gene sequence: CDR1 SGHTA, CDR2 FQGTGA. For the CDR3, the DNA is TGTGCCAGCAGCTCAGCGGGAGGCCCCTCCGGGGAGCTGTTTTTT. Its protein product is CASSSAGGPSGELFF.

In the case of this clonotype: Given a much more abundant clone one base away, this may be a read error. The chain employs TRBV11-2 and TRBJ2-2, with TRBD2 matching over 9 bases. The CDR3 is 16 residues long. Germline V gives CDR1 SGHAT, CDR2 FQNNGV. J gave up 3 bases and V 8 bases, and 10 bases lay outside the gene matches. CDR3 DNA: TGTGCCAGCGGCGGGAGGACTAGCGCCTACACCGGGGAGCTGTTTTTT. This encodes CASGGRTSAYTGELFF.

A few counts support this clonotype. The chain couples TRBV7-9 to TRBJ2-7; D gene ambiguous. There are 13 residues in the CDR3. Trimming stripped 6 bases from V and 4 bases from J, with 13 bases between. Germline V gives CDR1 SEHNR, CDR2 FQNEAQ (reference sequence). CDR3 protein: CASSLSSAYEQYF. The CDR3 nucleotides read TGTGCCAGCAGTTTATCGTCGGCGTACGAGCAGTACTTC.

This chain joins TRBV13 and TRBJ1-3, with TRBD1 as a possible D gene (5 bases). The V end was cut by 4 bases, the J end by 4 bases, with 14 bases between. Germline lookup yields CDR1 PRHDT and CDR2 FYEKMQ (reference sequence). This CDR3 is built from 15 residues. Written as DNA, the CDR3 is TGTGCCAGCAGCTATAGGGGAGGCGCCGGAAACACCATATATTTT. The encoded protein is CASSYRGGAGNTIYF.

As for this clonotype: This sequence may be a read error, since a much larger clone differs from it by one base. The J gene is TRBJ1-4, the V gene TRBV29-1; D possibly corresponds to TRBD1 (6 bases). This CDR3 has 14 amino acids. In germline, CDR1 is SQVTM, CDR2 ANQGSEA. Trimming took 4 bases from V and 10 from J, leaving 19 bases between them. The CDR3 spells CSVADETGGGKLFF. CDR3 coding DNA: TGCAGCGTTGCAGATGAGACAGGAGGCGGAAAACTGTTTTTT. The full variable domain, rest sourced from reference TRBV29-1 and TRBJ1-4, is SAVISQKPSRDICQRGTSLTIQCQVDSQVTMMFWYRQQPGQSLTLIATANQGSEATYESGFVIDKFPISRPNLTFSTLTVSNMSPEDSSIYLCSVADETGGGKLFFGSGTQLSVL.

This clonotype was seen only a few times. The chain carries TRBV9 and TRBJ1-1; a possible D gene is TRBD1 (6 bases). Trimming took 4 bases from V and 11 from J, leaving 15 bases between them. Germline CDR1 reads SGDLS; CDR2 reads YYNGEE. The CDR3 totals 12 residues. The DNA for the CDR3 is TGTGCCAGCAGCTCGGAACAGGGCCGGGCTTTCTTT. Its translation is CASSSEQGRAFF.

This clonotype was found a few times. The chain employs TRBV5-1 and TRBJ1-2; D is undetermined. Deletions cut 1 base from V and 6 bases from J, with 10 bases between. The CDR3 spans 13 residues. Germline V gene lookup returns CDR1 SGHRS and CDR2 YFSETQ. CDR3 loop: CASSLTLSDGYTF. CDR3 coding DNA: TGCGCCAGCAGCTTGACTCTGTCCGATGGCTACACCTTC.

The table lists this clonotype with a count of one. This sequence joins TRBV7-2 and TRBJ1-2; TRBD1 might be the D (6 bases). The CDR3 has 15 amino acids. The V gene's germline CDR1 is SGHTA and CDR2 FQGNSA. Trimming removed 3 bases at V and 7 bases at J, with 18 bases between. Written as DNA, the CDR3 is TGTGCCAGCAGCTTTTATCGCGGGGGCCTCTCTGGCTACACCTTC. The encoded protein is CASSFYRGGLSGYTF.

With respect to this clonotype: A read error may be the cause here, since a much bigger clone is one base away. This chain joins TRBV24-1 and TRBJ2-5, with D possibly TRBD1 on 6 matching bases. V was trimmed by 4 bases and J by 7 bases, leaving 12 bases between them. Germline V gene data show CDR1 as KGHDR and CDR2 as SFDVKD. The CDR3 sequence is 13 residues long. The CDR3 sequence is CATSETEGGTQYF. The CDR3 DNA sequence: TGTGCCACCAGTGAGACTGAAGGGGGGACCCAGTACTTC.

The chain employs TRBV12-5 and TRBJ1-2; TRBD1 is a possible D gene (6 bases). The germline V and J ends were trimmed by 1 base and 6 bases, with 12 bases remaining between them. The CDR3 sequence is 14 residues long. Germline V gives CDR1 LGHNT, CDR2 FRNRAP. CDR3 in amino acids: CASGLADSGDGYTF. The DNA for the CDR3 is TGTGCTAGTGGTTTGGCGGACAGCGGGGATGGCTACACCTTC.

This clonotype was observed at least ten times. The chain links TRBV5-1 to TRBJ1-4; D is possibly TRBD1 (5 bases). This CDR3 has 13 residues. The V and J ends lost 4 bases and 10 bases respectively, with 14 bases between them. The germline V gene encodes CDR1 SGHRS and CDR2 YFSETQ. The CDR3 nucleotides read TGCGCCAGCAGCACCGCGGGGGAGGGAAAACTGTTTTTT. The encoded protein is CASSTAGEGKLFF.

The chain is built from TRBV19 and TRBJ1-3; 10 positions agree with TRBD1. The CDR3 has 15 residues. V was clipped by 7 bases and J by 3 bases; unmatched bases: 6. The germline gives CDR1 LNHDA, CDR2 SQIVND (reference sequence). In DNA form, the CDR3 reads TGTGCCAGTAACGGAGACAGGGGGCGTGGAAACACCATATATTTT. As protein: CASNGDRGRGNTIYF.